This TCR beta chain was identified in a study of blood T cell repertoires in COVID-19. Study-wide background: T cells, B-cell-depleted T cells, or PBMCs provided the cDNA or gDNA that served as material.

CDR1 KGHSH and CDR2 LQKENI come from the germline V gene. Trimming at V came to 6 bases and at J to 4 bases, leaving 13 bases not matched to a gene. There are 19 residues in the CDR3. TCRdb keeps only in-frame clones here, not all; method: immunoSEQ multiplex PCR. In the table there are 230,000 or so clones, about nine tenths of which are singletons. The V gene is TRBV18, the J gene TRBJ2-1, with 15 bases that match TRBD2. The sample taken for sequencing was PBMCs or T cells enriched from blood (not recorded which). The clonotype was recovered from a woman aged 40 to 50 with acute COVID-19. The CDR3 nucleotides are TGTGCCAGCTCTCCTATCACCGGGACTAGCGGGGGGTTATACAATGAGCAGTTCTTC. This gives the protein CASSPITGTSGGLYNEQFF.